The rows below give T cell receptor beta chains drawn from one sample of a study of CD8 T cells in ankylosing spondylitis. Each CDR3 protein gets one entry after TCRdb re-called the 5' RACE reads with MiXCR. The repertoire holds some 130,000 distinct CDR3 sequences, approximately 8.4% seen once, with 6% to 9.5% in the top ten. The sequenced sample consisted of synovial fluid, either unsorted or a sorted T cell fraction (not recorded which). These receptors came from a male donor with ankylosing spondylitis. Each CDR3 is given with its conserved first and last residue. Each record gives: J gene, clone size, V gene, D gene, CDR3 protein, CDR3 DNA. D genes are given only for firm matches. The listing skips clone size in some rows; elsewhere it reads once, few, many or a size class.

J: TRBJ1-5; size: few; V: TRBV20-1; D: -; CDR3: CSARAGTRNQPQHF; DNA: TGCAGTGCTAGGGCCGGGACTCGTAATCAGCCCCAGCATTTT
J: TRBJ2-3; size: many; V: TRBV6-5; D: TRBD2; CDR3: CASSYNYGTSPTDTQYF; DNA: TGTGCCAGCAGTTACAATTACGGGACTAGTCCCACAGATACGCAGTATTTT
J: TRBJ1-5; size: -; V: TRBV7-9; D: -; CDR3: CASSTQGGPQHF; DNA: TGTGCCAGCAGCACGCAGGGAGGGCCCCAGCATTTT
J: TRBJ2-3; size: many; V: TRBV28; D: -; CDR3: CASSLMRGTEVTDTQYF; DNA: TGTGCCAGCAGTTTAATGCGCGGTACTGAGGTCACAGATACGCAGTATTTT
J: TRBJ2-7; size: many; V: TRBV5-1; D: -; CDR3: CASSFQGPYEQYF; DNA: TGCGCCAGCAGCTTCCAGGGTCCCTACGAGCAGTACTTC
J: TRBJ2-1; size: many; V: TRBV2; D: -; CDR3: CASSTLEGAQFF; DNA: TGTGCCAGCAGTACCCTCGAGGGAGCTCAGTTCTTC
J: TRBJ2-3; size: many; V: TRBV4-2; D: -; CDR3: CASSQDGVRKDTQYF; DNA: TGTGCCAGCAGCCAAGACGGGGTTCGAAAAGATACGCAGTATTTT
J: TRBJ2-5; size: many; V: TRBV6-2/TRBV6-3; D: -; CDR3: CASSPLSQEETQYF; DNA: TGTGCCAGCAGTCCGCTCTCTCAAGAGGAGACCCAGTACTTC
J: TRBJ1-1; size: few; V: TRBV7-9; D: -; CDR3: CASSASGTANTEAFF; DNA: TGTGCCAGCAGCGCCTCCGGGACCGCGAACACTGAAGCTTTCTTT
J: TRBJ2-7; size: few; V: TRBV7-2; D: TRBD2; CDR3: CASSFGFGRGGYEQYF; DNA: TGTGCCAGCAGCTTCGGGTTTGGGCGGGGGGGCTACGAGCAGTACTTC
J: TRBJ2-1; size: many; V: TRBV5-1; D: -; CDR3: CASSSYPTRTKGNEQFF; DNA: TGCGCCAGCAGCTCCTACCCGACCAGGACAAAGGGGAATGAGCAGTTCTTC
J: TRBJ2-5; size: few; V: TRBV11-3; D: TRBD2; CDR3: CASSSTSGSETQYF; DNA: TGTGCCAGCAGCTCCACTAGCGGGAGTGAGACCCAGTACTTC
J: TRBJ1-3; size: few; V: TRBV9; D: -; CDR3: CASGTAGNTIYF; DNA: TGTGCCAGCGGGACTGCTGGAAACACCATATATTTT
J: TRBJ1-2; size: many; V: TRBV5-1; D: -; CDR3: CASSLESVNYGYTF; DNA: TGCGCCAGCAGCTTGGAGTCTGTTAACTATGGCTACACCTTC
J: TRBJ2-1; size: many; V: TRBV20-1; D: -; CDR3: CSALLSGDIGEQFF; DNA: TGCAGTGCTCTCTTGTCGGGCGATATCGGTGAGCAGTTCTTC
J: TRBJ2-7; size: once; V: TRBV7-9; D: TRBD1; CDR3: CASTFPGDREYEQYF; DNA: TGTGCCAGCACCTTCCCCGGGGACAGGGAATACGAGCAGTACTTC
J: TRBJ1-1; size: many; V: TRBV5-1; D: -; CDR3: CASREEPGTEAFF; DNA: TGCGCCAGCAGAGAGGAACCGGGGACTGAAGCTTTCTTT
J: TRBJ2-1; size: -; V: TRBV12-5; D: -; CDR3: CASGLATLLDEQFF; DNA: TGTGCTAGTGGTTTGGCCACTCTCCTGGATGAGCAGTTCTTC
J: TRBJ1-5; size: few; V: TRBV7-6; D: TRBD1; CDR3: CASSLGTGSNQPQHF; DNA: TGTGCCAGCAGCCTCGGGACAGGGTCGAATCAGCCCCAGCATTTT
J: TRBJ2-2; size: many; V: TRBV6-6; D: TRBD2; CDR3: CASSKGLEIAGELFF; DNA: TGTGCCAGCAGCAAGGGACTAGAAATCGCCGGGGAGCTGTTTTTT
J: TRBJ2-3; size: -; V: TRBV28; D: TRBD1; CDR3: CASRDRVGDTQYF; DNA: TGTGCCAGCAGGGACAGGGTAGGAGATACGCAGTATTTT
J: TRBJ2-2; size: few; V: TRBV5-1; D: -; CDR3: CASSPGRGGSGELFF; DNA: TGCGCCAGCAGCCCGGGCAGGGGAGGATCCGGGGAGCTGTTTTTT
J: TRBJ2-1; size: -; V: TRBV18; D: TRBD1; CDR3: CASSQGQGTDEQFF; DNA: TGTGCCAGCTCACAGGGACAGGGCACCGATGAGCAGTTCTTC
J: TRBJ2-6; size: few; V: TRBV4-3; D: TRBD1; CDR3: CASSLGQGVAGANVLTF; DNA: TGCGCCAGCAGCCTAGGACAGGGTGTAGCTGGGGCCAACGTCCTGACTTTC
J: TRBJ2-7; size: many; V: TRBV29-1; D: -; CDR3: CSVQSGYEQYF; DNA: TGCAGCGTTCAATCGGGGTACGAGCAGTACTTC
J: TRBJ2-1; size: many; V: TRBV7-2; D: TRBD2; CDR3: CASSFPAGGINNEQFF; DNA: TGTGCCAGCAGCTTTCCCGCGGGGGGGATAAACAATGAGCAGTTCTTC
J: TRBJ1-5; size: few; V: TRBV3-1; D: -; CDR3: CASSQGDQPQHF; DNA: TGTGCCAGCAGTCAAGGGGATCAGCCCCAGCATTTT
J: TRBJ2-1; size: many; V: TRBV10-3; D: -; CDR3: CAIRGLANEQFF; DNA: TGTGCCATCAGGGGCCTAGCGAATGAGCAGTTCTTC
J: TRBJ2-1; size: -; V: TRBV29-1; D: -; CDR3: CSARTHSSYNEQFF; DNA: TGCAGCGCCCGGACACACAGCTCCTACAATGAGCAGTTCTTC
J: TRBJ2-1; size: few; V: TRBV24-1; D: TRBD2; CDR3: CATATGGSYNEQFF; DNA: TGTGCCACCGCGACGGGAGGCTCCTACAATGAGCAGTTCTTC
J: TRBJ2-7; size: many; V: TRBV28; D: -; CDR3: CASSLRGSTSYEQYF; DNA: TGTGCCAGCAGTTTAAGGGGGTCCACCTCCTACGAGCAGTACTTC
J: TRBJ2-7; size: few; V: TRBV7-2; D: TRBD1; CDR3: CASSRTGGSSYEQYF; DNA: TGTGCCAGCAGCCGGACAGGGGGCTCCTCCTACGAGCAGTACTTC
J: TRBJ1-2; size: -; V: TRBV5-1; D: -; CDR3: CASSSDGIYGYTF; DNA: TGCGCCAGCAGCTCTGACGGAATCTATGGCTACACCTTC
J: TRBJ1-4; size: -; V: TRBV3-1; D: -; CDR3: CASSPGGKLFF; DNA: TGTGCCAGCAGCCCCGGGGGCAAACTGTTTTTT
J: TRBJ2-1; size: many; V: TRBV12-3/TRBV12-4; D: -; CDR3: CASRQGIYEQFF; DNA: TGTGCCAGCAGACAGGGAATCTATGAGCAGTTCTTC
J: TRBJ2-6; size: -; V: TRBV19; D: TRBD1; CDR3: CASSNTGVSSGANVLTF; DNA: TGTGCCAGTAGTAACACAGGGGTCAGCTCTGGGGCCAACGTCCTGACTTTC
J: TRBJ1-1; size: -; V: TRBV28; D: -; CDR3: CASREGFLGTEAFF; DNA: TGTGCCAGCAGAGAGGGATTCCTAGGTACTGAAGCTTTCTTT
J: TRBJ2-2; size: -; V: TRBV5-1; D: -; CDR3: CASSQTTNTGELFF; DNA: TGCGCCAGCAGCCAAACAACGAACACCGGGGAGCTGTTTTTT
J: TRBJ1-2; size: -; V: TRBV6-6; D: -; CDR3: CASSYSGEPWGTF; DNA: TGTGCCAGCAGTTACTCTGGCGAGCCATGGGGAACCTTC
J: TRBJ1-3; size: few; V: TRBV25-1; D: TRBD1; CDR3: CASSAPDRARPGNTIYF; DNA: TGTGCCAGCAGTGCCCCGGACAGGGCGCGCCCTGGAAACACCATATATTTT
J: TRBJ1-1; size: -; V: TRBV3-1; D: -; CDR3: CATCPGTAVDTEAFF; DNA: TGTGCCACCTGCCCGGGGACGGCCGTCGACACTGAAGCTTTCTTT
J: TRBJ2-3; size: -; V: TRBV7-2; D: -; CDR3: CASSPTRDTDTQYF; DNA: TGTGCCAGCAGCCCAACTAGGGACACAGATACGCAGTATTTT
J: TRBJ2-4; size: many; V: TRBV29-1; D: -; CDR3: CSAWENIQYF; DNA: TGCAGCGCCTGGGAAAACATTCAGTACTTC
J: TRBJ1-5; size: many; V: TRBV20-1; D: TRBD1; CDR3: CSAETGGVSNQPQHF; DNA: TGCAGTGCTGAGACAGGGGGCGTGAGCAATCAGCCCCAGCATTTT
J: TRBJ1-3; size: -; V: TRBV6-1; D: -; CDR3: CASSRNVASGNTIYF; DNA: TGTGCCAGCAGCCGGAACGTGGCGTCTGGAAACACCATATATTTT
J: TRBJ2-1; size: -; V: TRBV5-1; D: TRBD2; CDR3: CASSLEASGSVSNEQFF; DNA: TGCGCCAGCAGCTTGGAGGCTAGCGGGAGCGTTTCCAATGAGCAGTTCTTC
J: TRBJ1-5; size: few; V: TRBV27; D: -; CDR3: CASTTLTGRSNQPQHF; DNA: TGTGCCAGCACTACTCTTACGGGACGGAGCAATCAGCCCCAGCATTTT
J: TRBJ2-7; size: many; V: TRBV4-1; D: -; CDR3: CASSQGPYEQYF; DNA: TGCGCCAGCAGCCAAGGCCCCTACGAGCAGTACTTC
J: TRBJ2-1; size: many; V: TRBV5-4; D: TRBD2; CDR3: CASSLKVGGGPNEQFF; DNA: TGTGCCAGCAGCTTGAAGGTTGGCGGGGGACCAAATGAGCAGTTCTTC
J: TRBJ2-3; size: -; V: TRBV20-1; D: TRBD2; CDR3: CSAKPGTSGTDTQYF; DNA: TGCAGTGCTAAACCCGGAACTAGCGGCACAGATACGCAGTATTTT
J: TRBJ2-4; size: -; V: TRBV20-1; D: -; CDR3: CSAPLANIQYF; DNA: TGCAGTGCTCCCTTGGCTAACATTCAGTACTTC
J: TRBJ1-1; size: many; V: TRBV24-1; D: -; CDR3: CATSDGVGAFF; DNA: TGTGCCACCAGTGATGGGGTCGGAGCTTTCTTT
J: TRBJ2-6; size: many; V: TRBV5-1; D: -; CDR3: CASSTLIPQDGAGANVLTF; DNA: TGCGCCAGCAGCACACTAATACCACAAGATGGGGCTGGGGCCAACGTCCTGACTTTC
J: TRBJ1-2; size: -; V: TRBV20-1; D: -; CDR3: CSAALGNYGYTF; DNA: TGCAGTGCCGCGCTGGGTAACTATGGCTACACCTTC
J: TRBJ1-1; size: -; V: TRBV7-9; D: -; CDR3: CASSYTGPDGMNTEAFF; DNA: TGTGCCAGCAGTTATACCGGACCTGACGGGATGAACACTGAAGCTTTCTTT
J: TRBJ2-7; size: many; V: TRBV10-3; D: -; CDR3: CAIRDPGGEQYF; DNA: TGTGCCATCAGGGACCCTGGGGGCGAGCAGTACTTC
J: TRBJ1-3; size: many; V: TRBV20-1; D: -; CDR3: CSATTASGNTIYF; DNA: TGCAGTGCAACGACGGCCTCTGGAAACACCATATATTTT